A single sample gave rise to the 22 T cell receptor beta chains below, sequenced in a study of blood T cells in healthy people across ages. Primed by a sample-barcoded 5' primer and a J-beta primer mix, a second PCR proceeded for about 6 to 12 cycles. TCRdb itself ran the 5' RACE reads through MiXCR, one entry per CDR3 protein. The data contain some 1.5 million distinct CDR3 sequences, 28% of them seen just once; the ten biggest clones take up roughly 8%. Material for sequencing was blood. The receptors were gathered from a woman younger than 45 in good health.

The rearrangement uses TRBV3-2 and TRBJ2-3; the table gives TRBD2 as D, unverified against the DNA. TRBV3-2 is an annotated pseudogene. The CDR3 loop spans 10 amino acids. CDR3 in amino acids: CATSRYTQYF. The CDR3 DNA is TGTGCCACCTCCCGGTATACGCAGTATTTT.

J is TRBJ2-7 and V is TRBV20-1; 9 bases are shared with TRBD2. Germline V CDR1 and CDR2: DFQATT, SNEGSKA (reference sequence). The CDR3 is 15 amino acids. The junction had 9 bases not matched to a gene; V was cut back by 0 bases and J by 6 bases. In DNA, the CDR3 is TGCAGTGCTAGAGATCTTGGCGGGAGGGCCGTCGAGCAGTACTTC. Translating gives CSARDLGGRAVEQYF.

The chain joins TRBV20-1 to TRBJ2-1, with 12 positions matching TRBD2. The length of the CDR3 is 15 residues. V lost 5 bases, J lost 8 bases, and 10 bases stayed unmatched. The germline CDR1 and CDR2 sequences are DFQATT and SNEGSKA (reference sequence). Here the CDR3 DNA reads TGCAGTGCTGGGACTAGCGGGTATCAGTACGATGAGCAGTTCTTC. Protein sequence: CSAGTSGYQYDEQFF.

V is TRBV7-2 and J is TRBJ2-7; D is undetermined. V lost 6 bases and J lost 6, with 18 bases in between. Germline CDR1 is SGHTA and CDR2 is FQGNSA. This CDR3 has 14 residues. For the CDR3, the DNA is TGTGCCAGCAGTTCGACGAGAGGAGAGAGCGAGCAGTACTTC. This gives the protein CASSSTRGESEQYF.

This chain uses TRBV7-6 with TRBJ1-1, with 8 bases that match TRBD1. In germline, CDR1 is SGHVS, CDR2 FNYEAQ. Losses at the gene ends were 4 bases for V and 1 base for J; bases not matched to a gene: 8. The CDR3 contains 16 residues. CDR3 region: CASSSRITGGNTEAFF. As DNA, the CDR3 is TGTGCCAGCAGCTCTAGGATAACAGGGGGGAACACTGAAGCTTTCTTT.

This clonotype was observed a handful of times. The chain employs TRBV20-1 and TRBJ2-5; D gene uncertain. Deletions cut 1 base from V and 5 bases from J, with 11 bases between. The CDR3 is 13 amino acids. CDR1 and CDR2 (germline): DFQATT, SNEGSKA (reference sequence). The CDR3 DNA sequence: TGCAGTGCTAGAGGGGTCGTGGGCGAGACCCAGTACTTC. This sequence encodes CSARGVVGETQYF.

This chain connects TRBV5-1 to TRBJ1-1; D gene ambiguous. CDR3 size: 15 residues. The germline V and J ends were trimmed by 0 bases and 1 base, with 10 bases remaining between them. The germline gives CDR1 SGHRS, CDR2 YFSETQ. The CDR3 reads CASSLAVPENTEAFF. Here the CDR3 DNA reads TGCGCCAGCAGCTTGGCCGTTCCTGAGAACACTGAAGCTTTCTTT.

This clonotype was observed at least ten times. The chain uses TRBV7-3 and TRBJ2-7; D is uncertain. The V and J ends lost 4 bases and 0 bases respectively, with 10 bases between them. Germline V gene data show CDR1 as SGHTA and CDR2 as FQGTGA. The CDR3 is 14 amino acids. The CDR3 DNA follows: TGTGCCAGCAGCTCCGGCAGGACCTCCTACGAGCAGTACTTC. Translation: CASSSGRTSYEQYF.

Only one count was recorded for this clonotype. This chain joins TRBV12-3 or TRBV12-4 and TRBJ1-1; 7 bases agree with TRBD1. The CDR3 has 15 residues. J was trimmed by 4 bases and V by 5 bases; bases with no gene match: 10. CDR3 nucleotide sequence: TGTGCCAGCAGTCCCCGGGGACAGAGGGGCACTGAAGCTTTCTTT. This gives the protein CASSPRGQRGTEAFF.

This clonotype was picked up a small number of times. The chain employs TRBV12-3 or TRBV12-4 and TRBJ1-5; D unclear. V lost 5 bases to trimming and J lost 4 bases, with 15 bases between them. The CDR3 covers 15 residues. CDR3 bases: TGTGCCAGCAGTCCTGGTGCGGATTCTAATCAGCCCCAGCATTTT. It is translated as CASSPGADSNQPQHF.

The chain carries TRBV7-8 and TRBJ1-5; 8 nucleotides line up with TRBD1. The CDR3 is 15 amino acids. Germline V gene lookup returns CDR1 SGHVS and CDR2 FQNEAQ. V dropped 5 bases and J dropped 7; count of bases not matched to a gene: 10. CDR3 protein: CASSTYRGEGQPQHF. CDR3 in DNA: TGTGCCAGCAGCACGTACAGGGGGGAAGGACAGCCCCAGCATTTT.

This chain uses TRBV7-2 with TRBJ2-7, with D perhaps TRBD1 (5 bases). The end of the DNA fits TRBJ2-5 better, so the J call may be wrong. The CDR3 is 16 amino acids. Per the germline V gene, CDR1 is SGHTA and CDR2 is FQGNSA. CDR3 sequence reads: CASSSRRGSLQETQYF. The DNA for the CDR3 is TGTGCCAGCAGCTCGAGAAGGGGCTCCCTTCAAGAGACCCAGTACTTC.

This clonotype was observed many times. The CDR3 region is CASSPTTYSDTQYF. CDR3 nucleotide sequence: TGTGCCAGCAGCCCGACGACCTACTCAGATACGCAGTATTTT. The rearrangement joins TRBV9 to TRBJ2-3; D is undetermined. Per the germline V gene, CDR1 is SGDLS and CDR2 is YYNGEE. Trimming took off 4 bases at V and 4 bases at J, with 13 bases between the two ends. This CDR3 is 14 amino acids long.

V usage is TRBV5-1 and J usage is TRBJ2-5; D call uncertain. CDR1 is SGHRS and CDR2 is YFSETQ in the germline V gene. The CDR3 has 14 amino acids. Trimming took off 0 bases at V and 5 bases at J, with 11 bases between the two ends. The CDR3 spells CASSLDLIGETQYF. In DNA form, the CDR3 reads TGCGCCAGCAGCTTGGACCTAATTGGGGAGACCCAGTACTTC.

The genes are TRBV2 and TRBJ2-1; tentatively, D is TRBD1 (5 bases). Deletions cut 1 base from V and 9 bases from J, with 16 bases between. The CDR3 spans 15 residues. Germline values: CDR1 SNHLY, CDR2 FYNNEI. CDR3 residues: CASSEEESRRGEQFF. In nucleotides, the CDR3 is TGTGCCAGCAGTGAAGAGGAGTCCAGAAGGGGTGAGCAGTTCTTC.

On this clonotype: A read error may account for a junction end that differs from germline. The rearrangement uses TRBV29-1 and TRBJ1-1; no clear D gene. This CDR3 region has 13 residues. CDR1 SQVTM and CDR2 ANQGSEA come from the germline V gene. This CDR3 is CSVFKILNTGAFF. Written as DNA, the CDR3 is TGCAGCGTGTTCAAGATATTGAACACTGGAGCTTTCTTT. The full variable domain, in which reference TRBV29-1 and TRBJ1-1 provide the parts outside the CDR3, is SAVISQKPSRDICQRGTSLTIQCQVDSQVTMMFWYRQQPGQSLTLIATANQGSEATYESGFVIDKFPISRPNLTFSTLTVSNMSPEDSSIYLCSVFKILNTGAFFGQGTRLTVV.

The chain employs TRBV25-1 and TRBJ2-7, with D unclear. V was trimmed by 2 bases and J by 3 bases, leaving 11 bases between them. The CDR3 covers 14 residues. Germline values: CDR1 MGHDK, CDR2 SYGVNS. The CDR3 spells CASSEHRPGYEQYF. In DNA, the CDR3 is TGTGCCAGCAGTGAACACCGGCCGGGCTACGAGCAGTACTTC.

The chain carries TRBV28 and TRBJ2-1; 9 bases fit TRBD2. The junction had 8 bases not matched to a gene; V was cut back by 6 bases and J by 5 bases. This CDR3 contains 15 residues. Per the germline V gene, CDR1 is MDHEN and CDR2 is SYDVKM. CDR3 nucleotide sequence: TGTGCCAGCAGGTCCCCAGCGGGGGGCCACAATGAGCAGTTCTTC. Translation: CASRSPAGGHNEQFF.

This rearrangement joins TRBV5-1 to TRBJ2-4; no reliable D call. Gene TRBJ2-5 matches the end of the DNA better, so the J call may be wrong. Germline V gene data show CDR1 as SGHRS and CDR2 as YFSETQ. This CDR3 comprises 14 residues. In DNA form, the CDR3 reads TGCGCCAGCAGCTTGGAGAAGGGTCGCGAGACCCAGTACTTC. This encodes CASSLEKGRETQYF.

CDR3 nucleotide sequence: TGCAGTGCTAGAATGGTAGGGTACACTGAAGCTTTCTTT. Translated: CSARMVGYTEAFF. The genes are TRBV20-1 and TRBJ1-1; D is undetermined. V was clipped by 2 bases and J by 3 bases, with 10 bases between them. The germline gives CDR1 DFQATT, CDR2 SNEGSKA (reference sequence). The length of the CDR3 is 13 residues.

The genes are TRBV6-1 and TRBJ1-2; 8 bases fit TRBD1. CDR1 is MNHNS and CDR2 is SASEGT in the germline V gene. With V trimmed by 6 bases and J by 2 bases, 8 bases remained unmatched. The CDR3 is 15 residues long. The CDR3 spells CASRRQGQANYGYTF. CDR3 in DNA: TGTGCCAGCAGGCGCCAGGGACAGGCCAACTATGGCTACACCTTC.

In regard to this clonotype: Since a much larger clone is just one base distant, this may be a read error. The gene calls are TRBV6-2 or TRBV6-3 and TRBJ2-7, with D possibly being TRBD2 (6 bases). The DNA matches TRBJ2-5 better at its end, which makes the J call doubtful. The CDR3 consists of 15 residues. The germline V gene encodes CDR1 MNHEY and CDR2 SVGEGT. The CDR3 coding sequence is TGTGCCAGCAGGCGGACTAACGGGAGTCCAGAGACCCAGTACTTC. It specifies CASRRTNGSPETQYF.